The 25 T cell receptor beta chains in this list originate from one sample, sequenced in a study of blood T cell repertoires in COVID-19. The table came from immunoSEQ multiplex PCR; TCRdb's copy has only in-frame clones and leaves some out. The profile covers roughly 210,000 clones, with 88% appearing a single time and 1.5% to 2% taken by the ten largest. Sequencing was done on a sample of peripheral blood. The receptors originated from a man in his sixties or seventies with acute or convalescent COVID-19.

This clone was recorded only once. V is TRBV18 and J is TRBJ1-3; 8 bases align to TRBD1. The V gene end was trimmed by 3 bases and the J gene end by 6 bases; junction bases not matched to a gene: 10. Germline V CDR1 and CDR2: KGHSH, LQKENI. This CDR3 is built from 16 residues. CDR3 loop: CASSPRTGHSENTIYF. In DNA form, the CDR3 reads TGTGCCAGCTCACCGCGGACAGGGCATTCGGAAAACACCATATATTTT.

V and J are TRBV7-9 and TRBJ1-5, with TRBD1 identical over 8 bases. CDR1 and CDR2 from the germline V gene are SEHNR and FQNEAQ (reference sequence). The V and J ends lost 5 bases and 0 bases, in that order; junction bases with no gene match: 6. This CDR3 is 16 amino acids long. The CDR3 sequence is CASSIGTGSSNQPQHF. The CDR3 nucleotides read TGTGCCAGCAGCATAGGGACAGGTTCTAGCAATCAGCCCCAGCATTTT.

The rearrangement links TRBV4-1 to TRBJ2-2; unclear D gene. Germline CDR1 is MGHRA and CDR2 is YSYEKL. The CDR3 loop spans 13 amino acids. Trimming stripped 4 bases from V and 7 bases from J, with 10 bases between. DNA for the CDR3: TGCGCCAGCAGCCTTACAACGGGCGGGGAGCTGTTTTTT. It encodes CASSLTTGGELFF.

V usage is TRBV7-2 and J usage is TRBJ2-1; 10 nucleotides match TRBD2. CDR3 length: 16 amino acids. Germline V gene lookup returns CDR1 SGHTA and CDR2 FQGNSA. V shed 0 bases and J 3 bases; nucleotides not matched to a gene: 2. The CDR3 loop reads CASSLAASGSYNEQFF. In nucleotides, the CDR3 is TGTGCCAGCAGCTTAGCTGCTAGCGGGAGCTACAATGAGCAGTTCTTC.

V gene TRBV10-3 combines with J gene TRBJ2-1, with D maybe TRBD1 (6 bases). Germline CDR1 ENHRY, CDR2 SYGVKD. CDR3 size: 15 residues. V lost 4 bases and J lost 5, with 15 bases in between. CDR3 protein: CAISGRLGDNNEQFF. In nucleotides, the CDR3 is TGTGCCATCAGTGGTCGGCTAGGGGACAACAATGAGCAGTTCTTC.

The V and J genes are TRBV18 and TRBJ1-1, with a tentative D call TRBD1 (6 bases). The V and J ends lost 6 bases and 1 base respectively, with 12 bases between them. Germline CDR1 is KGHSH and CDR2 is LQKENI. CDR3 length: 14 amino acids. In DNA, the CDR3 is TGTGCCAGCTCGGCCGGACAGAAGAACACTGAAGCTTTCTTT. This gives the protein CASSAGQKNTEAFF.

V usage is TRBV30 and J usage is TRBJ1-5, with 10 positions matching TRBD1. Germline lookup yields CDR1 GTSNPN and CDR2 SVGIG (reference sequence). Losses at the gene ends were 2 bases for V and 4 bases for J; bases not matched to a gene: 8. This CDR3 comprises 16 residues. CDR3: CAWSLTWDRGNQPQHF. CDR3 DNA sequence: TGTGCCTGGAGTCTTACCTGGGACAGGGGAAATCAGCCCCAGCATTTT. Variable domain in full (rest from reference TRBV30 and TRBJ1-5): SQTIHQWPATLVQPVGSPLSLECTVEGTSNPNLYWYRQAAGRGLQLLFYSVGIGQISSEVPQNLSASRPQDRQFILSSKKLLLSDSGFYLCAWSLTWDRGNQPQHFGDGTRLSIL.

The V call is TRBV19, the J call TRBJ2-1; 11 nucleotides line up with TRBD2. CDR3 size: 15 residues. Looked up from germline, CDR1 is LNHDA and CDR2 is SQIVND (reference sequence). With V trimmed by 3 bases and J by 5 bases, 3 bases remained unmatched. The CDR3 DNA reads as TGTGCCAGTAGTATGATGACTAGCGGGAACAATGAGCAGTTCTTC. This gives the protein CASSMMTSGNNEQFF.

The genes are TRBV2 and TRBJ1-3; tentative D call: TRBD1 (6 bases). V lost 6 bases, J lost 0 bases, and 15 bases lay in between. CDR1 SNHLY and CDR2 FYNNEI come from the germline V gene. CDR3 length: 16 amino acids. The CDR3 loop reads CASSLTGPSSGNTIYF. DNA for the CDR3: TGTGCCAGCAGCCTGACAGGCCCATCCTCTGGAAACACCATATATTTT.

The sample holds one count of this clone. The chain links TRBV6-6 to TRBJ2-1; TRBD2 aligns across 10 bases. Germline values: CDR1 MNHNY, CDR2 SVGAGI (reference sequence). V dropped 6 bases and J dropped 3; count of bases not matched to a gene: 5. The CDR3 consists of 15 residues. The CDR3 nucleotides read TGTGCCAGCAGCTCCCGGACTAGCGGCTACAATGAGCAGTTCTTC. Protein product: CASSSRTSGYNEQFF.

This chain joins TRBV27 and TRBJ2-7, with 9 positions matching TRBD2. The CDR3 runs to 15 residues. In germline, CDR1 is MNHEY, CDR2 SMNVEV (reference sequence). Unmatched junction bases numbered 4, after V lost 2 bases and J lost 2 bases. The CDR3 nucleotides read TGTGCCAGCAGTTTAGTGTCTAGCGGGACCTACGAGCAGTACTTC. Its translation: CASSLVSSGTYEQYF.

V gene TRBV30 combines with J gene TRBJ1-4; D not resolved. This CDR3 region has 14 residues. From germline, CDR1 is GTSNPN and CDR2 SVGIG (reference sequence). V gave up 0 bases and J gave up 8 bases, with 13 bases separating them. CDR3 residues: CAWSVRRVGEKLFF. The CDR3 DNA sequence: TGTGCCTGGAGTGTACGGAGGGTTGGAGAAAAACTGTTTTTT.

V usage is TRBV24-1 and J usage is TRBJ2-2; tentative D call: TRBD1 (5 bases). Germline lookup yields CDR1 KGHDR and CDR2 SFDVKD. V lost 6 bases and J 7 bases, leaving 8 bases between the germline ends. CDR3 length equals 12 residues. In DNA form, the CDR3 reads TGTGCCACCAGTCAGGGAATCGGGGAGCTGTTTTTT. Protein product: CATSQGIGELFF.

This clone was counted only a few times. The chain is built from TRBV19 and TRBJ1-2; D perhaps matches TRBD1 (5 bases). The CDR3 has 16 residues. Trimming took 7 bases from V and 0 from J, leaving 18 bases between them. Germline-derived CDR1 and CDR2 are LNHDA and SQIVND (reference sequence). The CDR3 DNA follows: TGTGCCAGTAAGAGCCTTCGTGGGGCCGCTAACTATGGCTACACCTTC. Its protein is CASKSLRGAANYGYTF.

This clone was counted a single time. The chain has TRBV4-1 and TRBJ2-2; a weak D match, TRBD2 (5 bases). Germline CDR1 MGHRA, CDR2 YSYEKL. This CDR3 region has 15 residues. With 0 bases removed from V and 7 bases from J, the gap between germline ends came to 12 bases. The CDR3 here is CASSQDRMRVGELFF. In DNA form, the CDR3 reads TGCGCCAGCAGCCAAGATCGCATGAGGGTCGGGGAGCTGTTTTTT.

The chain employs TRBV28 and TRBJ2-7, with D possibly being TRBD2 (6 bases). Germline V CDR1 and CDR2: MDHEN, SYDVKM. Trimming cost V 6 bases and J 2 bases, with 8 bases left between them. The CDR3 runs to 12 residues. The CDR3 region is CASSRGTYEQYF. The CDR3 DNA sequence: TGTGCCAGCAGCCGGGGGACCTACGAGCAGTACTTC.

V usage is TRBV25-1 and J usage is TRBJ1-6, with 7 bases matching TRBD1. V shed 6 bases, J shed 9 bases, and the junction held 5 bases outside the gene matches. CDR1 is MGHDK, CDR2 SYGVNS, per germline. The CDR3 loop spans 13 amino acids. CDR3 nucleotides: TGTGCCAGCAGAGGACAGGCGGGTTCACCCCTCCACTTT. It is translated as CASRGQAGSPLHF. The full variable domain, in which reference TRBV25-1 and TRBJ1-6 provide the parts outside the CDR3, is EADIYQTPRYLVIGTGKKITLECSQTMGHDKMYWYQQDPGMELHLIHYSYGVNSTEKGDLSSESTVSRIRTEHFPLTLESARPSHTSQYLCASRGQAGSPLHFGNGTRLTVT.

The V gene is TRBV7-3, the J gene TRBJ2-7; weak D call: TRBD1 (6 bases). V lost 3 bases, J lost 1 base, and 13 bases lay in between. The CDR3 loop spans 15 amino acids. The V gene's germline CDR1 is SGHTA and CDR2 FQGTGA. DNA of the CDR3: TGTGCCAGCAGCTTCCCGCGAGGGGGTTCCTACGAGCAGTACTTC. Translation: CASSFPRGGSYEQYF.

The CDR3 DNA is TGTGCCAGCAGCACCGGACTCGGGAGAGGGGATACGCAGTATTTT. Its translation is CASSTGLGRGDTQYF. This chain joins TRBV5-4 and TRBJ2-3, with TRBD2 as a possible D gene (6 bases). Germline CDR1 reads SGHNT; CDR2 reads YYREEE (reference sequence). There are 15 residues in the CDR3. The V gene lost 4 bases and the J gene lost 6 bases, with 18 bases spanning the gap.

V and J are TRBV28 and TRBJ1-1; D uncertain. CDR1 MDHEN and CDR2 SYDVKM come from the germline V gene. This CDR3 region has 13 residues. Trimming took 6 bases from V and 1 from J, leaving 9 bases between them. The CDR3 region has the DNA TGTGCCAGCAGCGTCCGGGGGAACACTGAAGCTTTCTTT. This sequence encodes CASSVRGNTEAFF.

The chain links TRBV10-3 to TRBJ2-3, with D tentatively TRBD2 (5 bases). The CDR3 loop spans 13 amino acids. V lost 0 bases to trimming and J lost 5 bases, with 6 bases between them. Germline CDR1 is ENHRY and CDR2 is SYGVKD. The CDR3 DNA sequence: TGTGCCATCAGTGAGTCGGGAGAAGATACGCAGTATTTT. This translates into CAISESGEDTQYF.

This clone appeared a few times. This chain joins TRBV20-1 and TRBJ2-1; D not certain. The V and J ends lost 7 bases and 8 bases respectively, with 12 bases between them. Per germline, CDR1 DFQATT and CDR2 SNEGSKA (reference sequence). This CDR3 spans 11 amino acids. The CDR3 region has the DNA TGCAGTGTCAAATCGGGTCATGAGCAGTTCTTC. The encoded protein is CSVKSGHEQFF.

V and J are TRBV5-1 and TRBJ2-7; 9 nucleotides match TRBD1. CDR1 is SGHRS and CDR2 is YFSETQ in the germline V gene. This CDR3 spans 12 amino acids. With 4 bases clipped from V and 5 bases from J, the junction kept 1 base outside the gene matches. The CDR3 spells CASSRDRDEQYF. CDR3 bases: TGCGCCAGCAGCAGGGACAGGGACGAGCAGTACTTC.

The chain links TRBV12-3 or TRBV12-4 to TRBJ1-2; perhaps TRBD1 as D (6 bases). This CDR3 comprises 13 residues. The V end was cut by 5 bases, the J end by 8 bases, with 15 bases between. CDR3 bases: TGTGCCAGCAGTCCACAGGGAACGTCGGGCTACACCTTC. It yields the protein CASSPQGTSGYTF.

The V and J genes are TRBV27 and TRBJ2-5, with TRBD2 identical over 10 bases. Germline V gives CDR1 MNHEY, CDR2 SMNVEV (reference sequence). V dropped 0 bases and J dropped 5; count of bases not matched to a gene: 9. The CDR3 extends over 17 amino acids. The CDR3 is CASSLSGASGSSETQYF. CDR3 nucleotides: TGTGCCAGCAGTTTATCGGGAGCTAGCGGGAGTTCGGAGACCCAGTACTTC.